Each of the 9 T cell receptor beta chains below was sequenced from the same sample in a study of identical twins. In TCRdb, the 5' RACE reads were re-called with MiXCR into one record per CDR3 protein. Of about 460,000 distinct CDR3 sequences detected, 14% appear once; the ten largest clones hold 0.5% to 0.65%. In addition, the sample was reused for a study of yellow fever vaccine responses in identical twins.

Specimen: CD4+ T cells sorted from blood. The receptor set was obtained from a woman between 18 and 30 years old in good health.

This clonotype has only a few counts. The V and J genes are TRBV6-1 and TRBJ2-7, with 11 positions matching TRBD2. This CDR3 is 14 amino acids long. Germline CDR1 reads MNHNS; CDR2 reads SASEGT. The V gene end was trimmed by 6 bases and the J gene end by 6 bases; junction bases not matched to a gene: 7. The DNA of the CDR3 is TGTGCCAGCAGCCCTGGGACTAGCGGTCTCGAGCAGTACTTC. This translates into CASSPGTSGLEQYF.

This chain uses TRBV7-2 with TRBJ1-5; D call uncertain. The CDR3 has 15 residues. V was cut by 2 bases and J by 2 bases, with 10 bases left in between. Germline V gives CDR1 SGHTA, CDR2 FQGNSA. The CDR3 region is CASSLMASGNQPQHF. CDR3 nucleotide sequence: TGTGCCAGCAGCTTAATGGCGAGCGGCAATCAGCCCCAGCATTTT.

This clonotype was counted a few times. The chain joins TRBV2 to TRBJ2-2; D is ambiguous. Germline V lookup: CDR1 SNHLY, CDR2 FYNNEI. The V end was cut by 3 bases, the J end by 9 bases, with 11 bases between. The CDR3 has 13 residues. This CDR3 is CASSDRRNRELFF. DNA of the CDR3: TGTGCCAGCAGTGACAGGAGAAACCGGGAGCTGTTTTTT. The variable domain in full, completed from reference TRBV2 and TRBJ2-2, reads EPEVTQTPSHQVTQMGQEVILRCVPISNHLYFYWYRQILGQKVEFLVSFYNNEISEKSEIFDDQFSVERPDGSNFTLKIRSTKLEDSAMYFCASSDRRNRELFFGEGSRLTVL.

This rearrangement joins TRBV5-4 to TRBJ2-7; no clear D gene. CDR1 and CDR2 from the germline V gene are SGHNT and YYREEE (reference sequence). Between the trimmed V and J ends, which lost 1 base and 3 bases, there was a span of 14 bases. The CDR3 runs 15 residues. This chain's CDR3 is CASSLSLNRGYEQYF. CDR3 nucleotides: TGTGCCAGCAGCTTGTCTCTTAACCGAGGCTACGAGCAGTACTTC.

The rearrangement joins TRBV27 to TRBJ2-5; 7 positions match TRBD2. This CDR3 contains 16 residues. CDR1 is MNHEY and CDR2 is SMNVEV in the germline V gene (reference sequence). V lost 6 bases, J lost 4 bases, and 14 bases stayed unmatched. The CDR3 DNA reads TGTGCCAGCAGGCGACTAGCCCAGGTTGTAAGAGAGACCCAGTACTTC. The encoded protein is CASRRLAQVVRETQYF.

The gene calls are TRBV7-2 and TRBJ2-5; D is possibly TRBD2 (7 bases). The CDR3 contains 16 residues. CDR1 is SGHTA and CDR2 is FQGNSA in the germline V gene. V lost 1 base to trimming and J lost 2 bases, with 14 bases between them. The DNA for the CDR3 is TGTGCCAGCAGCTTAGTACCAGCGGGGACACAAGAGACCCAGTACTTC. Translating it yields CASSLVPAGTQETQYF.

J is TRBJ2-2 and V is TRBV2; 7 positions match TRBD2. Losses at the gene ends were 6 bases for V and 1 base for J; bases not matched to a gene: 5. Germline assignment: CDR1 SNHLY and CDR2 FYNNEI. The CDR3 has 15 amino acids. CDR3 DNA: TGTGCCAGCAGCGGGGGGAGCCTGAACACCGGGGAGCTGTTTTTT. Translation gives CASSGGSLNTGELFF.

This chain joins TRBV6-5 and TRBJ2-1, with D unresolved. CDR1 MNHEY and CDR2 SVGAGI come from the germline V gene. This CDR3 comprises 12 residues. Trimming shortened V by 4 bases and J by 9 bases, and 10 bases separated the two germline ends. The CDR3 spells CASSSISGEQFF. Written as DNA, the CDR3 is TGTGCCAGCAGTTCCATTTCCGGTGAGCAGTTCTTC.

This clonotype came up a few times. The chain links TRBV5-1 to TRBJ2-2; D is perhaps TRBD2 (6 bases). CDR3 length: 14 amino acids. V was shortened by 8 bases and J by 5 bases, with 16 bases between the two germline ends. Germline V lookup: CDR1 SGHRS, CDR2 YFSETQ. The CDR3 nucleotides are TGCGCCAGTACCCCGGGACTGACTACCGGGGAGCTGTTTTTT. Translating gives CASTPGLTTGELFF.